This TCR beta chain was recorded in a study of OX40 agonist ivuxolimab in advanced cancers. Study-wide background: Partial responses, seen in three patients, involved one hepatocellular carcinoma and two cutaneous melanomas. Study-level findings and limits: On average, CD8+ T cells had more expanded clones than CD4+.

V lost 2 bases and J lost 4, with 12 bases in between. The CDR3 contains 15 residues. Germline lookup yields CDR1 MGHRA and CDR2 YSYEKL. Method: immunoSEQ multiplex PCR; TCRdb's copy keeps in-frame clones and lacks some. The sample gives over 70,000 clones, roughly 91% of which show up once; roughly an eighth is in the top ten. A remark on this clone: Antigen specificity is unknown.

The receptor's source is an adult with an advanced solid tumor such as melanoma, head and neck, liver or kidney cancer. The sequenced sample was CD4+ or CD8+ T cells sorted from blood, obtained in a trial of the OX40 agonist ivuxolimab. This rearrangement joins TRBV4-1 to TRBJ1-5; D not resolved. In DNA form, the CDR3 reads TGCGCCAGCAGCCAACGTCGGGCTGTTAATCAGCCCCAGCATTTT. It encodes CASSQRRAVNQPQHF.